This T cell receptor (beta chain) was recovered during a study of blood T cell repertoires in COVID-19. Looking at the study overall: Both acute and convalescent COVID-19 samples were obtained from the United States, Italy and Spain.

This clone was detected once. Original methodology: Reference gene primer amplification gave estimated nucleated cell counts. Sequencing was performed with immunoSEQ multiplex PCR; in TCRdb, only in-frame clones are kept and a portion is missing. V and J calls plus clone size are reproduced from that table; the DNA served to infer D and trimming. The sample yields roughly 150,000 clones, about 82% seen once. Trimming took 7 bases from V and 4 from J, leaving 10 bases between them. Germline V gene lookup returns CDR1 MNHEY and CDR2 SVGAGI. The length of the CDR3 is 13 residues. Sequences were obtained from peripheral blood. This chain connects TRBV6-5 to TRBJ2-2; D is uncertain. This TCR came from a man aged 50-59 years with acute or convalescent COVID-19. In DNA form, the CDR3 reads TGTGCCAGCAAACCCCGCGGCACCGGGGAGCTGTTTTTT. Translated, it gives CASKPRGTGELFF.